This entry lists 10 T cell receptor beta chains sequenced from one sample in a study of cytomegalovirus exposure and HLA in healthy donors. Here immunoSEQ multiplex PCR was the method, and the copy in TCRdb shows in-frame clones only, minus some. The table includes 100,000 to 150,000 clones, approximately 89% detected once. Material: PBMCs. These receptor sequences come from a woman younger than 30 in good health and CMV-seronegative.

This clone appeared many times. The chain combines TRBV5-4 with TRBJ2-1, with D unclear. This CDR3 is built from 12 residues. Germline values: CDR1 SGHNT, CDR2 YYREEE (reference sequence). Trimming shortened V by 2 bases and J by 10 bases, and 10 bases separated the two germline ends. The CDR3 DNA reads TGTGCCAGCAGCTTCGGAGAATTGGAGCAGTTCTTC. Protein product: CASSFGELEQFF.

J is TRBJ2-1 and V is TRBV12-5; TRBD1 aligns across 10 bases. J lost 7 bases, V lost 0 bases, and 3 bases had no gene match. The CDR3 length is 15 residues. CDR1 and CDR2 (germline): LGHNT, FRNRAP. CDR3 sequence (DNA): TGTGCTAGTGGTTTGGTTGGGACAGGGGAAAATGAGCAGTTCTTC. Encoded protein: CASGLVGTGENEQFF.

This clone has only a few counts. The V and J genes are TRBV7-3 and TRBJ2-2; 11 bases align to TRBD2. This CDR3 spans 15 amino acids. Losses at the gene ends were 4 bases for V and 3 bases for J; bases not matched to a gene: 1. Germline CDR1 and CDR2: SGHTA and FQGTGA. CDR3 amino acids: CASSSSGGHTGELFF. CDR3 DNA sequence: TGTGCCAGCAGCTCTAGCGGGGGGCACACCGGGGAGCTGTTTTTT.

CDR3 protein: CATSSGQGGEQYF. Here the CDR3 DNA reads TGTGCCACCAGCTCTGGACAGGGCGGTGAGCAGTACTTC. The rearrangement links TRBV15 to TRBJ2-7; 8 nucleotides match TRBD1. Trimming took 5 bases from V and 7 from J; bases not matched to a gene: 7. Germline V gives CDR1 LNHNV, CDR2 YYDKDF (reference sequence). The CDR3 contains 13 residues.

V is TRBV19 and J is TRBJ1-5, with 8 nucleotides matching TRBD1. The CDR3 totals 14 residues. The germline V gene encodes CDR1 LNHDA and CDR2 SQIVND (reference sequence). V was pared by 7 bases and J by 7 bases, with 9 bases of the junction left unmatched. The CDR3: CASTERDRLQPQHF. CDR3 DNA sequence: TGTGCCAGTACCGAACGGGACAGGCTCCAGCCCCAGCATTTT.

The chain uses TRBV7-9 and TRBJ1-4; no firm D call. Germline lookup yields CDR1 SEHNR and CDR2 FQNEAQ (reference sequence). The V end was cut by 5 bases, the J end by 7 bases, with 17 bases between. This CDR3 has 15 amino acids. The CDR3 reads CASSGGGLRFEKLFF. For the CDR3, the DNA is TGTGCCAGCAGCGGCGGAGGGCTCCGGTTTGAAAAACTGTTTTTT.

J is TRBJ1-6 and V is TRBV28; no definite D call. This CDR3 region has 15 residues. Looked up from germline, CDR1 is MDHEN and CDR2 is SYDVKM. V lost 5 bases and J lost 6, with 14 bases in between. CDR3 sequence reads: CASSTSGSLNSPLHF. Here the CDR3 DNA reads TGTGCCAGCAGTACCTCAGGTTCCCTTAATTCACCCCTCCACTTT.

This chain connects TRBV19 to TRBJ2-5; D uncertain. Trimming left V 4 bases short and J 1 base short, with 7 bases between. Germline V lookup: CDR1 LNHDA, CDR2 SQIVND (reference sequence). The CDR3 extends over 13 amino acids. CDR3 loop: CASSTVSQETQYF. The DNA for the CDR3 is TGTGCCAGTAGTACCGTCTCCCAAGAGACCCAGTACTTC.

The genes are TRBV11-2 and TRBJ1-1, with a tentative D call TRBD1 (6 bases). V was clipped by 6 bases and J by 6 bases, with 20 bases between them. Germline-derived CDR1 and CDR2 are SGHAT and FQNNGV. The CDR3 extends over 15 amino acids. The CDR3 loop reads CASSPGGGAISEAFF. As DNA, the CDR3 is TGTGCCAGCAGTCCCGGAGGGGGGGCCATCTCTGAAGCTTTCTTT.

The chain is built from TRBV5-4 and TRBJ1-3; D call uncertain. The ends were cut back, 0 bases at V and 0 bases at J, with 4 bases in the middle. In germline, CDR1 is SGHNT, CDR2 YYREEE (reference sequence). CDR3 size: 14 residues. CDR3 amino acids: CASSLAGSGNTIYF. In DNA form, the CDR3 reads TGTGCCAGCAGCTTGGCGGGCTCTGGAAACACCATATATTTT.